This TCR beta chain was recovered during a study of T cells after yellow fever vaccination. V dropped 2 bases and J dropped 0 bases, with 9 bases sitting between them. The germline V gene encodes CDR1 SGHNT and CDR2 YYREEE (reference sequence). This CDR3 is 15 amino acids long. MiXCR, applied by TCRdb to the 5' RACE reads, yields one record per CDR3 protein. The sample records approximately 580,000 distinct CDR3 sequences, about a sixth being singletons. The TCR comes from a man aged 18 to 29 who received the YFV17D yellow fever vaccine. The sequences come from PBMCs, collected around 5 days after the first yellow fever vaccination. The V call is TRBV5-4, the J call TRBJ2-1; D assignment may be TRBD1 or TRBD2 (5 bases each). In nucleotides, the CDR3 is TGTGCCAGCAGCTTTGGGGACCTCTCCTACAATGAGCAGTTCTTC. Translation: CASSFGDLSYNEQFF.